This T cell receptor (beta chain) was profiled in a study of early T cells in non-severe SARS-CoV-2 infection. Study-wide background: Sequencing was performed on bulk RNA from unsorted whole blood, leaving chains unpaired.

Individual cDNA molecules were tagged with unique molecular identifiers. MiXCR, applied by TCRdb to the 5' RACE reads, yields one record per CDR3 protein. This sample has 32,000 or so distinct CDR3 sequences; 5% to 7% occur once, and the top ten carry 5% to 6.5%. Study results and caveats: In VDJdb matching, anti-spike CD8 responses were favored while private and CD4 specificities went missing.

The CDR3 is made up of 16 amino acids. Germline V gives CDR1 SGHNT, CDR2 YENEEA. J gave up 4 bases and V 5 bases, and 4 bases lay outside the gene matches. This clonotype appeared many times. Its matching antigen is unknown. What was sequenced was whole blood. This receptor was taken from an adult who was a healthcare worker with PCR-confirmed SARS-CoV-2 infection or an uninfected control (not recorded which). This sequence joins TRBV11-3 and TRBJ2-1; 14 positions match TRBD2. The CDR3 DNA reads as TGTGCCAGCAGCACGGGACTAGCGGGAGCTTACAATGAGCAGTTCTTC. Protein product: CASSTGLAGAYNEQFF.